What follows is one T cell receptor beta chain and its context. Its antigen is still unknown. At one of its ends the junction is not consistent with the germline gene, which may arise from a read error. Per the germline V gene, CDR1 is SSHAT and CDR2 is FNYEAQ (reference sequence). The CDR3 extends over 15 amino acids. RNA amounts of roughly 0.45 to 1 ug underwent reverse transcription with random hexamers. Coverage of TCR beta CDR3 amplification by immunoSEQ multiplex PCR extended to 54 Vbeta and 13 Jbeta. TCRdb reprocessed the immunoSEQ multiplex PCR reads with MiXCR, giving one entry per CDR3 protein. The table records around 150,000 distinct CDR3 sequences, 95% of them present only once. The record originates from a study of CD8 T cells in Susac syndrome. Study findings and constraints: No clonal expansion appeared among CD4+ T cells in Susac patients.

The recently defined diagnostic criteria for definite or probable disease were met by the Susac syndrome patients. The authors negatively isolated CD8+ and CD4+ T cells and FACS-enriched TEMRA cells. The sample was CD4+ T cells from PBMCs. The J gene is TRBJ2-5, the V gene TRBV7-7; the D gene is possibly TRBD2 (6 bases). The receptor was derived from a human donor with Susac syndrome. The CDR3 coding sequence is TGTGCTAGCAGCCCCGGAAGACTAGTTCAAGAGACCCAGTACTTC. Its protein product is CASSPGRLVQETQYF.